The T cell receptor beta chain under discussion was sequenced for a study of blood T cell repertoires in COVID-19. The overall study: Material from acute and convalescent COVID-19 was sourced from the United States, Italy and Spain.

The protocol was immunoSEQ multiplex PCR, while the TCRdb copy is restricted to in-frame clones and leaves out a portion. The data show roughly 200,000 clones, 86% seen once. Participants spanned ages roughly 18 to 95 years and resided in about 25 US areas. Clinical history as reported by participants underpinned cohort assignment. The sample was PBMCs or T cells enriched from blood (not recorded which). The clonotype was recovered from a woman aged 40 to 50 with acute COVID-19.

CDR3 residues: CASSQDQPWGLNSPLHF. The CDR3 DNA reads as TGTGCCAGCAGCCAAGATCAACCTTGGGGACTGAATTCACCCCTCCACTTT. V and J are TRBV14 and TRBJ1-6, with D perhaps matching TRBD1 (5 bases). Germline CDR1 reads SGHDN; CDR2 reads FVKESK. V was clipped by 0 bases and J by 7 bases, with 16 bases between them. This CDR3 has 17 amino acids. The complete variable domain, with remaining parts taken from reference TRBV14 and TRBJ1-6, reads EAGVTQFPSHSVIEKGQTVTLRCDPISGHDNLYWYRRVMGKEIKFLLHFVKESKQDESGMPNNRFLAERTGGTYSTLKVQPAELEDSGVYFCASSQDQPWGLNSPLHFGNGTRLTVT.